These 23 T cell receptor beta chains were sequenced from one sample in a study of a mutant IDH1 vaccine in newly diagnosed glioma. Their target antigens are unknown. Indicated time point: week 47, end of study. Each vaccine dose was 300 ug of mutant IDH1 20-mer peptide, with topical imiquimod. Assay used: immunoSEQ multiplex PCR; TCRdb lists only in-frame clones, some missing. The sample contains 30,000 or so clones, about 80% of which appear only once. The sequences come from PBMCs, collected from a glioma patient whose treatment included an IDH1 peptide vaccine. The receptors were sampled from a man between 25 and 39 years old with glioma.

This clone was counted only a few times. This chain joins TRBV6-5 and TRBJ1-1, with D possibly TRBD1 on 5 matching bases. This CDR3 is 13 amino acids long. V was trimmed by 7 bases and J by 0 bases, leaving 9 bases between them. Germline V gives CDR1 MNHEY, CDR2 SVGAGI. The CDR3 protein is CASKRQMNTEAFF. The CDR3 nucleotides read TGTGCCAGCAAAAGACAGATGAACACTGAAGCTTTCTTT.

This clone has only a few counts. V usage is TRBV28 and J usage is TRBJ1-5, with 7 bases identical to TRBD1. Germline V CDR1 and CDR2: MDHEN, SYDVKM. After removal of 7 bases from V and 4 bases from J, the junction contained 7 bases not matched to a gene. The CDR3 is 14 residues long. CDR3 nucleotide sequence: TGTGCCAGCACCTTTGGGACAGCAAATCAGCCCCAGCATTTT. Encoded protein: CASTFGTANQPQHF.

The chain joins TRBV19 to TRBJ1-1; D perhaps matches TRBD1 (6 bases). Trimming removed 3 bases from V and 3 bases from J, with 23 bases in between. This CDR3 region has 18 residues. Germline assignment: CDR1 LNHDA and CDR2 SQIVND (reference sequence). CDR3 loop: CASSIPPLDVGADTEAFF. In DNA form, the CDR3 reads TGTGCCAGTAGTATCCCCCCGTTGGATGTGGGGGCAGACACTGAAGCTTTCTTT.

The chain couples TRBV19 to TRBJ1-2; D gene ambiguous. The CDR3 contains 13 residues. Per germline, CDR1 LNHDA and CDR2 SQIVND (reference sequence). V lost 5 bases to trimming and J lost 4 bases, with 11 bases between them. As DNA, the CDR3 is TGTGCCAGTAGTTACAGCGCGACCTATGGCTACACCTTC. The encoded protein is CASSYSATYGYTF.

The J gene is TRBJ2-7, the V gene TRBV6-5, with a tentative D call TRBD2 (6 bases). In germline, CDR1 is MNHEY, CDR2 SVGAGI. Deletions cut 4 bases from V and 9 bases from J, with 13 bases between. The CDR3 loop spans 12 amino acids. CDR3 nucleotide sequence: TGTGCCAGCAGTTCAGCCGGGGGAGGGCAGTACTTC. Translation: CASSSAGGGQYF.

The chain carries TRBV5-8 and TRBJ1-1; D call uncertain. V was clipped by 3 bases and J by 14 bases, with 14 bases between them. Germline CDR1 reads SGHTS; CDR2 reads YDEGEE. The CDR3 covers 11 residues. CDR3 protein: CASSYGPSCFF. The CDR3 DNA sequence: TGTGCCAGCAGCTACGGACCTTCGTGCTTCTTT.

This CDR3 reads CASSRQGGTYNEQFF. Here the CDR3 DNA reads TGCGCCAGCAGCCGACAGGGGGGGACCTACAATGAGCAGTTCTTC. V is TRBV5-1 and J is TRBJ2-1, with 9 bases that match TRBD1. The germline V gene encodes CDR1 SGHRS and CDR2 YFSETQ. The CDR3 totals 15 residues. The V segment lost 4 bases and the J segment 2 bases; nucleotides outside the gene matches: 4. The complete variable domain, with remaining parts taken from reference TRBV5-1 and TRBJ2-1, reads KAGVTQTPRYLIKTRGQQVTLSCSPISGHRSVSWYQQTPGQGLQFLFEYFSETQRNKGNFPGRFSGRQFSNSRSEMNVSTLELGDSALYLCASSRQGGTYNEQFFGPGTRLTVL.

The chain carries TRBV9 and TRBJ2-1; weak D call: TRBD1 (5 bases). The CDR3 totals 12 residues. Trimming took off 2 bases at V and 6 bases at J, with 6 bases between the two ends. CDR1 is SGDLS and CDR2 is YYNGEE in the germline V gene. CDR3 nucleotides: TGTGCCAGCAGCGTCAGGGCCAATGAGCAGTTCTTC. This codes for CASSVRANEQFF.

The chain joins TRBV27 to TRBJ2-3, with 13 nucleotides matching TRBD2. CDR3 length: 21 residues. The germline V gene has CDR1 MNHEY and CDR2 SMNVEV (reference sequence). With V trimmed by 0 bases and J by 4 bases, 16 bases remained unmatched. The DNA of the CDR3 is TGTGCCAGCAGTTTATCCGCCGGGGGGTGGACTAGCGGGAGCCATCCAGATACGCAGTATTTT. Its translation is CASSLSAGGWTSGSHPDTQYF.

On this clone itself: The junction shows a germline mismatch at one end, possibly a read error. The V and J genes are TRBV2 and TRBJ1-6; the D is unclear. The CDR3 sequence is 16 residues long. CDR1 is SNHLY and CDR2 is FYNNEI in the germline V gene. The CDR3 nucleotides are TGTGCCAGCAGTGAAATTCGTTTCCGCCGCGATTCCCCCCTCCACTTT. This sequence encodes CASSEIRFRRDSPLHF.

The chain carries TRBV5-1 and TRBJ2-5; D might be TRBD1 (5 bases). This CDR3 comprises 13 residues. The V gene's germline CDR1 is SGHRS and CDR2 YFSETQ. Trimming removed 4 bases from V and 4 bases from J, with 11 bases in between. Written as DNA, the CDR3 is TGCGCCAGCAGCCCCGCAGGGCGAGAGACCCAGTACTTC. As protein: CASSPAGRETQYF.

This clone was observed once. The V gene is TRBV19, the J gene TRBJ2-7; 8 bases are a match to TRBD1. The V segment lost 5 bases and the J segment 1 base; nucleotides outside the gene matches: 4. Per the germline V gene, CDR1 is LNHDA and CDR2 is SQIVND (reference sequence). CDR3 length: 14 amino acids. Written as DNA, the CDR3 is TGTGCCAGTAGTTGGACAGGGCCTTCCTACGAGCAGTACTTC. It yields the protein CASSWTGPSYEQYF.

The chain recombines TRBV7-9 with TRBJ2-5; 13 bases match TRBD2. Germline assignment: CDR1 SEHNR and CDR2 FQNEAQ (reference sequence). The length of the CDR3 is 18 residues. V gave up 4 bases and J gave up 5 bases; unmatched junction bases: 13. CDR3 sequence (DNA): TGTGCCAGCAGCTCCCGATACGGACTAGCGGGAGCGGGGGAGACCCAGTACTTC. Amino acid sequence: CASSSRYGLAGAGETQYF.

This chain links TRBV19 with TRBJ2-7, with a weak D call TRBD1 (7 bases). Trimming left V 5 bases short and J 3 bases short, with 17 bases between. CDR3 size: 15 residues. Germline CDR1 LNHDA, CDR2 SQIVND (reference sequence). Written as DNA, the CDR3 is TGTGCCAGTAGTGGAGGGACAGTTTCGTTCTACGAGCAGTACTTC. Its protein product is CASSGGTVSFYEQYF.

Written as DNA, the CDR3 is TGTGCCACCAGCAGAGTACCTCTAGCGGGGACCTCCTACAATGAGCAGTTCTTC. Its translation: CATSRVPLAGTSYNEQFF. The chain has TRBV15 and TRBJ2-1; TRBD2 matches 9 bases. The germline CDR1 and CDR2 sequences are LNHNV and YYDKDF (reference sequence). V gave up 1 base and J gave up 0 bases; unmatched junction bases: 7. The CDR3 has 18 residues.

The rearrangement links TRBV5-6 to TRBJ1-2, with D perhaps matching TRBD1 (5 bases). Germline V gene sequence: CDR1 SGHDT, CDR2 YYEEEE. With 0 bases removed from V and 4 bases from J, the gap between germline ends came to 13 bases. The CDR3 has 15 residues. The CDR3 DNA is TGTGCCAGCAGCTTGGAGGCCAGGGACGGCTATGGCTACACCTTC. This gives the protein CASSLEARDGYGYTF. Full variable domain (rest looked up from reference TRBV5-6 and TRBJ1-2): DAGVTQSPTHLIKTRGQQVTLRCSPKSGHDTVSWYQQALGQGPQFIFQYYEEEERQRGNFPDRFSGHQFPNYSSELNVNALLLGDSALYLCASSLEARDGYGYTFGSGTRLTVV.

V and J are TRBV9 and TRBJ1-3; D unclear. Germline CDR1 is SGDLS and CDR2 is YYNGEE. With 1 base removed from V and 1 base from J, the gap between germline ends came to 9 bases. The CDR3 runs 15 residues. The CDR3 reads CASSVQSGSGNTIYF. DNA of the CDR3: TGTGCCAGCAGCGTACAAAGCGGGTCTGGAAACACCATATATTTT.

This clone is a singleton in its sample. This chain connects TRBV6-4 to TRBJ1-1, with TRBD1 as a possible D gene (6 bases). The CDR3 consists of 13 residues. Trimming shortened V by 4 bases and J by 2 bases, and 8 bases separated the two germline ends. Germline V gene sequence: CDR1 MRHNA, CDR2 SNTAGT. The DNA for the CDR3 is TGTGCCAGCAGTGCCGGGACAAACACTGAAGCTTTCTTT. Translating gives CASSAGTNTEAFF.

In DNA form, the CDR3 reads TGTGCCACCAGCAGAGCCACTCACTACGAGCAGTACTTC. Protein product: CATSRATHYEQYF. This chain joins TRBV15 and TRBJ2-7; D remains ambiguous. Trimming stripped 1 base from V and 3 bases from J, with 7 bases between. Germline V gene data show CDR1 as LNHNV and CDR2 as YYDKDF (reference sequence). This CDR3 comprises 13 residues.

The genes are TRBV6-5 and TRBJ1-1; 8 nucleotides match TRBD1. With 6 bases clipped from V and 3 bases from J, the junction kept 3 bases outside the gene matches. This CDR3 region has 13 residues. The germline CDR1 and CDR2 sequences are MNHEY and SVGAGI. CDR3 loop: CASRKQGDTEAFF. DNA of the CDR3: TGTGCCAGCAGAAAACAGGGGGACACTGAAGCTTTCTTT.

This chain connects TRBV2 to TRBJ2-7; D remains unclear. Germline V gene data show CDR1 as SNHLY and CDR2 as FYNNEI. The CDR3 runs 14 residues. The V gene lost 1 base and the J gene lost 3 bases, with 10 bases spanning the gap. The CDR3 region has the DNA TGTGCCAGCAGTGAAGGTGGCTCAAACTACGAGCAGTACTTC. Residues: CASSEGGSNYEQYF.

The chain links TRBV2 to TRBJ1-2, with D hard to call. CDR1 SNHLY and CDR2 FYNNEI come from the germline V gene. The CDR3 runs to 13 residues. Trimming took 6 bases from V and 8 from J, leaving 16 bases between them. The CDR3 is CASSDSGIGGYTF. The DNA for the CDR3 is TGTGCCAGCAGCGATTCAGGAATAGGAGGCTACACCTTC. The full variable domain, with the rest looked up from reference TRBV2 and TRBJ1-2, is EPEVTQTPSHQVTQMGQEVILRCVPISNHLYFYWYRQILGQKVEFLVSFYNNEISEKSEIFDDQFSVERPDGSNFTLKIRSTKLEDSAMYFCASSDSGIGGYTFGSGTRLTVV.

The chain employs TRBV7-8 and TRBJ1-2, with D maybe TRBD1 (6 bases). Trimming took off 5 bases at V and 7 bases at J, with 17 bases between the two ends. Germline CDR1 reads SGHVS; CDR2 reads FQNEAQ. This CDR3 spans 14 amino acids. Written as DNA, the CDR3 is TGTGCCAGCAGCCCGAGGACAGCCCTTGGTGGCTACACCTTC. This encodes CASSPRTALGGYTF.